The 25 T cell receptor beta chains presented below share a single source sample, sequenced in a study of response to subunit inactivated influenza vaccine. TCRdb ran MiXCR on the RT-PCR reads and lists one entry per CDR3 protein. This table holds around 750,000 distinct CDR3 sequences, approximately 22% found once. The specimen comprised PBMCs from blood, sampled more than 4 days after vaccination. These receptors were collected from a man aged 50 or older who received an inactivated influenza vaccine.

The V call is TRBV12-3 or TRBV12-4, the J call TRBJ1-6, with 7 bases that match TRBD1. V was clipped by 1 base and J by 12 bases; unmatched bases: 6. This CDR3 has 14 residues. The CDR3 nucleotides are TGTGCCAGCAGTTTAGGGCAGGGGGTTAAACCCCTCCACTTT. Amino acids: CASSLGQGVKPLHF.

This clonotype was seen many times. The gene calls are TRBV12-3 or TRBV12-4 and TRBJ1-2, with 7 bases identical to TRBD1. The CDR3 contains 13 residues. Germline trimming cut 5 bases from V and 4 bases from J; bases unmatched to any gene: 4. The CDR3 bases are TGTGCCAGCAGTCCGGGGACAGTCTATGGCTACACCTTC. The encoded protein is CASSPGTVYGYTF.

The chain couples TRBV5-1 to TRBJ2-2; 9 nucleotides match TRBD1. Unmatched junction bases numbered 8, after V lost 4 bases and J lost 7 bases. CDR3 length equals 15 residues. Germline CDR1 SGHRS, CDR2 YFSETQ. In DNA, the CDR3 is TGCGCCAGCAGCCCACAGGACAGGGGTAACGGGGAGCTGTTTTTT. This sequence encodes CASSPQDRGNGELFF.

This clonotype was detected only a few times. Written as DNA, the CDR3 is TGCAGCGTCGGGGGCCTGGCCCCCTACGAGCAGTACTTC. Amino acids: CSVGGLAPYEQYF. This chain joins TRBV29-1 and TRBJ2-7; D tentatively fits TRBD1 or TRBD2 (6 bases each). With 6 bases removed from V and 2 bases from J, the gap between germline ends came to 14 bases. There are 13 residues in the CDR3. Germline V gives CDR1 SQVTM, CDR2 ANQGSEA.

This clonotype occurred a few times. The rearrangement links TRBV4-3 to TRBJ2-7; weak D call: TRBD1 (6 bases). Germline lookup yields CDR1 LGHNA and CDR2 YSLEER. The V and J ends lost 0 bases and 5 bases respectively, with 14 bases between them. The CDR3 sequence is 15 residues long. The CDR3 DNA is TGCGCCAGCAGCCAAGATCAGGGGTTCTTGGACGAGCAGTACTTC. Amino acid sequence: CASSQDQGFLDEQYF.

This clonotype came up a few times. The chain combines TRBV20-1 with TRBJ2-7; D assignment may be TRBD1 or TRBD2 (5 bases each). CDR1 DFQATT and CDR2 SNEGSKA come from the germline V gene (reference sequence). CDR3 length equals 15 residues. The V and J ends lost 7 bases and 3 bases respectively, with 22 bases between them. This chain's CDR3 is CSGANPGTAHYEQYF. Written as DNA, the CDR3 is TGCAGTGGCGCCAACCCCGGGACGGCTCACTACGAGCAGTACTTC.

In this sample, this clonotype turned up a few times. This sequence joins TRBV7-9 and TRBJ1-1, with D perhaps TRBD1 (5 bases). V was cut by 5 bases and J by 10 bases, with 14 bases left in between. Germline V gene lookup returns CDR1 SEHNR and CDR2 FQNEAQ (reference sequence). The CDR3 is 12 amino acids. CDR3 in DNA: TGTGCCAGCAGCCTACAGGCGGTGGGAGCTTTCTTT. Residues: CASSLQAVGAFF. Complete variable domain (other parts from reference TRBV7-9 and TRBJ1-1): DTGVSQNPRHKITKRGQNVTFRCDPISEHNRLYWYRQTLGQGPEFLTYFQNEAQLEKSRLLSDRFSAERPKGSFSTLEIQRTEQGDSAMYLCASSLQAVGAFFGQGTRLTVV.

This clonotype was seen a few times. The gene calls are TRBV5-5 and TRBJ2-3, with D tentatively TRBD2 (6 bases). Trimming cost V 6 bases and J 3 bases, with 11 bases left between them. Germline CDR1 reads SGHKS; CDR2 reads YYEKEE (reference sequence). The CDR3 extends over 13 amino acids. The CDR3 sequence is CASIFGGTDTQYF. In DNA, the CDR3 is TGTGCCAGCATCTTTGGGGGGACAGATACGCAGTATTTT.

The chain employs TRBV11-2 and TRBJ2-1; 11 positions agree with TRBD2. The CDR3 spans 20 residues. Germline V lookup: CDR1 SGHAT, CDR2 FQNNGV. With V trimmed by 0 bases and J by 6 bases, 16 bases remained unmatched. The CDR3 loop is CASSLDHYSLTSGSINEQFF. CDR3 coding DNA: TGTGCCAGCAGCTTAGATCATTATTCGCTAACTAGCGGGAGTATCAATGAGCAGTTCTTC.

The rearrangement joins TRBV6-1 to TRBJ1-6; unclear D gene. V lost 2 bases to trimming and J lost 0 bases, with 8 bases between them. Per the germline V gene, CDR1 is MNHNS and CDR2 is SASEGT. The CDR3 has 16 amino acids. CDR3: CASSEYGSSYNSPLHF. As DNA, the CDR3 is TGTGCCAGCAGTGAATATGGGAGCTCCTATAATTCACCCCTCCACTTT.

V and J are TRBV5-8 and TRBJ1-2; D unresolved. CDR1 is SGHTS, CDR2 YDEGEE, per germline. V was clipped by 4 bases and J by 5 bases, with 9 bases between them. CDR3 length equals 12 residues. CDR3 amino acids: CASSQNRYGYTF. In nucleotides, the CDR3 is TGTGCCAGCAGCCAGAACAGATATGGCTACACCTTC.

Comment on this clonotype: Sequence at one end of the junction differs from germline and may be a read error. The genes are TRBV7-9 and TRBJ2-5; 8 nucleotides agree with TRBD2. Germline V gene data show CDR1 as SEHNR and CDR2 as FQNEAQ (reference sequence). This CDR3 is 13 amino acids long. DNA of the CDR3: TGTGCCAGCAGCTCCATCCGGCGGGGGGACTTAGACTTC. It encodes CASSSIRRGDLDF.

The chain's CDR3 is CASSPRSENTEAFF. The CDR3, as DNA: TGCGCCAGCAGCCCCCGAAGTGAGAACACTGAAGCTTTCTTT. This chain joins TRBV5-1 and TRBJ1-1, with D hard to call. The V and J ends lost 4 bases and 1 base respectively, with 11 bases between them. The CDR3 consists of 14 residues. Germline V gene sequence: CDR1 SGHRS, CDR2 YFSETQ.

V and J are TRBV27 and TRBJ2-3, with 11 bases that match TRBD2. The V gene's germline CDR1 is MNHEY and CDR2 SMNVEV (reference sequence). This CDR3 is built from 15 residues. With V trimmed by 5 bases and J by 2 bases, 3 bases remained unmatched. This chain's CDR3 is CASSKTSGITDTQYF. The DNA for the CDR3 is TGTGCCAGCAGTAAGACTAGCGGGATCACAGATACGCAGTATTTT.

The chain uses TRBV20-1 and TRBJ2-1; 12 bases line up with TRBD2. The V gene end was trimmed by 3 bases and the J gene end by 9 bases; junction bases not matched to a gene: 12. This CDR3 has 16 amino acids. CDR1 is DFQATT and CDR2 is SNEGSKA in the germline V gene (reference sequence). The CDR3 here is CSASPTTSGSFGEQFF. The DNA for the CDR3 is TGCAGTGCTAGTCCTACGACTAGCGGGAGCTTCGGTGAGCAGTTCTTC.

This sequence joins TRBV20-1 and TRBJ2-3, with D possibly matching TRBD1 (7 bases). Germline V gene sequence: CDR1 DFQATT, CDR2 SNEGSKA (reference sequence). The germline V and J ends were trimmed by 0 bases and 5 bases, with 12 bases remaining between them. The CDR3 sequence is 14 residues long. The CDR3 DNA is TGCAGTGCTAGAGATCTCCAGGGGGGAGATACGCAGTATTTT. It encodes CSARDLQGGDTQYF.

In this sample, this clonotype turned up a few times. The chain joins TRBV20-1 to TRBJ1-1; a possible D gene is TRBD1 (5 bases). Germline values: CDR1 DFQATT, CDR2 SNEGSKA (reference sequence). The CDR3 has 12 amino acids. V dropped 5 bases and J dropped 10 bases, with 17 bases sitting between them. The CDR3 sequence: CSASGGMSGAFF. Written as DNA, the CDR3 is TGCAGTGCTTCGGGGGGAATGAGTGGAGCTTTCTTT.

This clonotype showed up just a few times. This chain connects TRBV10-3 to TRBJ2-1, with a tentative D call TRBD2 (5 bases). Germline V lookup: CDR1 ENHRY, CDR2 SYGVKD. V was cut by 7 bases and J by 0 bases, with 13 bases left in between. The CDR3 runs 15 residues. The CDR3 sequence is CAINDVGSSYNEQFF. In DNA, the CDR3 is TGTGCCATCAATGATGTGGGGAGCTCCTACAATGAGCAGTTCTTC.

This chain connects TRBV12-3 or TRBV12-4 to TRBJ2-7; TRBD2 agrees at 7 bases. Unmatched junction bases numbered 10, after V lost 3 bases and J lost 2 bases. The CDR3 is made up of 16 amino acids. The CDR3 DNA follows: TGTGCCAGCAGTTTTGATTCGGGGACTATAACCTACGAGCAGTACTTC. This sequence encodes CASSFDSGTITYEQYF.

The chain couples TRBV5-6 to TRBJ2-7; 7 bases map to TRBD2. Unmatched junction bases numbered 7, after V lost 9 bases and J lost 1 base. CDR1 is SGHDT, CDR2 YYEEEE, per germline. The length of the CDR3 is 13 residues. In nucleotides, the CDR3 is TGTGCCACCTCAGGGAGGGAATCCTACGAGCAGTACTTC. It is translated as CATSGRESYEQYF.

V gene TRBV5-6 combines with J gene TRBJ1-6; D is ambiguous. CDR3 length equals 12 residues. Germline assignment: CDR1 SGHDT and CDR2 YYEEEE. Trimming shortened V by 1 base and J by 8 bases, and 4 bases separated the two germline ends. The chain's CDR3 is CASSLSDSPLHF. The DNA for the CDR3 is TGTGCCAGCAGCTTGTCGGATTCACCCCTCCACTTT. Combining the CDR3 with reference TRBV5-6 and TRBJ1-6 gives the whole variable domain DAGVTQSPTHLIKTRGQQVTLRCSPKSGHDTVSWYQQALGQGPQFIFQYYEEEERQRGNFPDRFSGHQFPNYSSELNVNALLLGDSALYLCASSLSDSPLHFGNGTRLTVT.

The DNA for the CDR3 is TGTGCCAGCAGCGAAATAGCGGGGGTGCGGAATGAGCAGTTCTTC. Translated, it gives CASSEIAGVRNEQFF. V and J are TRBV11-2 and TRBJ2-1, with 9 bases lining up with TRBD2. Germline V gene lookup returns CDR1 SGHAT and CDR2 FQNNGV. Unmatched junction bases numbered 9, after V lost 5 bases and J lost 7 bases. The CDR3 length is 15 residues. Complete variable domain (other parts from reference TRBV11-2 and TRBJ2-1): EAGVAQSPRYKIIEKRQSVAFWCNPISGHATLYWYQQILGQGPKLLIQFQNNGVVDDSQLPKDRFSAERLKGVDSTLKIQPAKLEDSAVYLCASSEIAGVRNEQFFGPGTRLTVL.

The gene calls are TRBV29-1 and TRBJ2-2, with D uncertain. CDR3 length: 12 residues. V lost 1 base and J lost 7, with 7 bases in between. Germline V gene lookup returns CDR1 SQVTM and CDR2 ANQGSEA. Written as DNA, the CDR3 is TGCAGCGTTGAAGCCACGGTCGGGGAGCTGTTTTTT. Residues: CSVEATVGELFF.

The chain has TRBV28 and TRBJ2-3; 7 positions agree with TRBD2. CDR3 length: 18 residues. Unmatched junction bases numbered 22, after V lost 6 bases and J lost 7 bases. Per germline, CDR1 MDHEN and CDR2 SYDVKM. This CDR3 is CASSLPPSLPGGRNTQYF. The CDR3 region has the DNA TGTGCCAGCAGCCTACCCCCCTCACTACCGGGGGGACGAAATACGCAGTATTTT. Full variable domain (outside the CDR3, taken from reference TRBV28 and TRBJ2-3): DVKVTQSSRYLVKRTGEKVFLECVQDMDHENMFWYRQDPGLGLRLIYFSYDVKMKEKGDIPEGYSVSREKKERFSLILESASTNQTSMYLCASSLPPSLPGGRNTQYFGPGTRLTVL.

This chain connects TRBV24-1 to TRBJ2-2, with unresolved D. The CDR3 runs to 14 residues. V lost 4 bases and J lost 7, with 12 bases in between. Per germline, CDR1 KGHDR and CDR2 SFDVKD. CDR3 bases: TGTGCCACCAGTGACCCTACAACGGGCGGGGAGCTGTTTTTT. This sequence encodes CATSDPTTGGELFF.